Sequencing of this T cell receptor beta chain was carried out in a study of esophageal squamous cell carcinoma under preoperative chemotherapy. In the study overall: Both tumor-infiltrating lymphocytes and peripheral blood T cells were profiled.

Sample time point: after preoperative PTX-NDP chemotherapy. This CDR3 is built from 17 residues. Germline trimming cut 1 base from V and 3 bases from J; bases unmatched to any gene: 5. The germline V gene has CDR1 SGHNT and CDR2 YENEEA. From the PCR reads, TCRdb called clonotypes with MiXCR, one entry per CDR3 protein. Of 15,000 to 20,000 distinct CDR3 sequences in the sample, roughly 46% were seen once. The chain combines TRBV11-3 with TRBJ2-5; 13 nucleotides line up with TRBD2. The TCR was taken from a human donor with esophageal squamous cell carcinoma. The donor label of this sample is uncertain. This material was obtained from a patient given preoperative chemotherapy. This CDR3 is CASSLGGLAGDKETQYF. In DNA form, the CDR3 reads TGTGCCAGCAGCTTAGGCGGACTAGCGGGAGACAAAGAGACCCAGTACTTC.